Listed here are 26 T cell receptor beta chains from one sample, sequenced in a study of response to subunit inactivated influenza vaccine. TCRdb re-called the RT-PCR reads through MiXCR, storing one row per CDR3 protein. The data contain about 650,000 distinct CDR3 sequences, around 15% of them singletons. The sample consisted of PBMCs from blood, taken 14 to 15 days before vaccination. These receptors originate from a man over 45 who received an inactivated influenza vaccine.

This clonotype turned up a few times. The CDR3 region is CASSQDSASGGSYEQYF. CDR3 in DNA: TGTGCCAGCAGCCAAGATTCGGCTAGCGGGGGATCCTACGAGCAGTACTTC. This chain joins TRBV4-2 and TRBJ2-7; 10 bases fit TRBD2. The V segment lost 0 bases and the J segment 1 base; nucleotides outside the gene matches: 6. The CDR3 covers 17 residues. The germline V gene has CDR1 LGHNA and CDR2 YNFKEQ.

This clonotype was counted between two and nine times. The chain combines TRBV10-3 with TRBJ1-2; D unresolved. Germline assignment: CDR1 ENHRY and CDR2 SYGVKD. The CDR3 is 11 amino acids. Trimming cost V 7 bases and J 4 bases, with 7 bases left between them. In DNA, the CDR3 is TGTGCCATCACGAACGGCTATGGCTACACCTTC. Encoded protein: CAITNGYGYTF.

This clonotype was seen a handful of times. This chain links TRBV5-5 with TRBJ1-1; TRBD1 matches 10 bases. The CDR3 has 14 amino acids. Unmatched junction bases numbered 4, after V lost 3 bases and J lost 5 bases. Germline lookup yields CDR1 SGHKS and CDR2 YYEKEE (reference sequence). The CDR3 DNA reads as TGTGCCAGCAGCTCCCGGGACAGGGGAACTGAAGCTTTCTTT. Encoded protein: CASSSRDRGTEAFF.

The rearrangement joins TRBV18 to TRBJ2-7, with D tentatively TRBD1 (6 bases). There are 13 residues in the CDR3. Germline CDR1 is KGHSH and CDR2 is LQKENI. V was cut by 3 bases and J by 5 bases, with 11 bases left in between. Written as DNA, the CDR3 is TGTGCCAGCTCACCCGGGACATCTAACGAGCAGTACTTC. It translates to CASSPGTSNEQYF.

This clonotype was detected only once. The chain is built from TRBV20-1 and TRBJ1-1, with D uncertain. The length of the CDR3 is 15 residues. Trimming removed 4 bases at V and 10 bases at J, with 25 bases between. The germline V gene encodes CDR1 DFQATT and CDR2 SNEGSKA (reference sequence). DNA of the CDR3: TGCAGTGCTAAGCAGCCTTTGACCGACGGCCAGGCAGCTTTCTTT. As protein: CSAKQPLTDGQAAFF.

This clonotype was observed a few times. The rearrangement links TRBV3-1 to TRBJ1-1; a possible D gene is TRBD1 (5 bases). V was cut by 4 bases and J by 0 bases, with 15 bases left in between. The CDR3 sequence is 16 residues long. Per the germline V gene, CDR1 is LGHDT and CDR2 is YNNKEL (reference sequence). CDR3: CASSPYQGTLNTEAFF. In nucleotides, the CDR3 is TGTGCCAGCAGCCCCTACCAAGGGACTTTGAACACTGAAGCTTTCTTT.

This clonotype was detected only a few times. This sequence joins TRBV6-1 and TRBJ1-5; D possibly corresponds to TRBD1 (5 bases). The V and J ends lost 6 bases and 2 bases respectively, with 17 bases between them. In germline, CDR1 is MNHNS, CDR2 SASEGT. This CDR3 has 16 amino acids. The CDR3 reads CASRPQGYLGNQPQHF. In DNA form, the CDR3 reads TGTGCCAGCAGACCTCAGGGTTACCTTGGCAATCAGCCCCAGCATTTT.

This clonotype was found a few times. The chain joins TRBV12-3 or TRBV12-4 to TRBJ2-7, with 9 bases that match TRBD1. This CDR3 is 13 amino acids long. V lost 7 bases to trimming and J lost 3 bases; unmatched junction nucleotides: 4. DNA for the CDR3: TGTGCCAGCATGGGGACAGGGCTCTACGAGCAGTACTTC. Protein sequence: CASMGTGLYEQYF.

The chain combines TRBV6-5 with TRBJ1-2; D is unclear. The CDR3 is 12 amino acids. The ends were cut back, 0 bases at V and 7 bases at J, with 6 bases in the middle. Germline V CDR1 and CDR2: MNHEY, SVGAGI. The CDR3, as DNA: TGTGCCAGCAGTTACTCGAACGCTGGCTACACCTTC. Translation: CASSYSNAGYTF.

This clonotype was observed at least ten times. The gene calls are TRBV20-1 and TRBJ2-5; 11 nucleotides line up with TRBD2. The CDR3 is 16 residues long. Per germline, CDR1 DFQATT and CDR2 SNEGSKA (reference sequence). J was trimmed by 2 bases and V by 1 base; bases with no gene match: 6. The CDR3 coding sequence is TGCAGTGCTAGAGCCGGGACTAGCGGAAAACAAGAGACCCAGTACTTC. Its protein product is CSARAGTSGKQETQYF.

The sample holds many counts of this clonotype. The chain employs TRBV29-1 and TRBJ2-1, with no clear D. The V gene's germline CDR1 is SQVTM and CDR2 ANQGSEA. The CDR3 has 14 amino acids. V gave up 3 bases and J gave up 0 bases, with 9 bases separating them. The CDR3 spells CSVEAVSSYNEQFF. The DNA of the CDR3 is TGCAGCGTTGAGGCGGTTAGCTCCTACAATGAGCAGTTCTTC.

V gene TRBV28 combines with J gene TRBJ2-3; no clear D. Trimming took 5 bases from V and 8 from J, leaving 17 bases between them. This CDR3 has 14 residues. Germline V lookup: CDR1 MDHEN, CDR2 SYDVKM. The CDR3 region has the DNA TGTGCCAGCAGTCCCTCGTTGGGGTATGCTACGCAGTATTTT. Protein sequence: CASSPSLGYATQYF.

This clonotype was counted ten times or more. The chain couples TRBV12-3 or TRBV12-4 to TRBJ1-5; D not certain. V lost 5 bases and J lost 0, with 5 bases in between. CDR3 length: 13 residues. The CDR3 loop is CASSTYSNQPQHF. The CDR3 DNA is TGTGCCAGCAGTACCTATAGCAATCAGCCCCAGCATTTT.

V and J are TRBV28 and TRBJ2-3; D is unclear. The V end lost 2 bases, the J end lost 0 bases, and 9 bases lay between the germline ends. CDR3 length: 15 amino acids. Germline CDR1 and CDR2: MDHEN and SYDVKM. The CDR3 DNA follows: TGTGCCAGCAGTTTACGCCCAACTAGCACAGATACGCAGTATTTT. The encoded protein is CASSLRPTSTDTQYF. The full variable domain, completed using reference TRBV28 and TRBJ2-3, is DVKVTQSSRYLVKRTGEKVFLECVQDMDHENMFWYRQDPGLGLRLIYFSYDVKMKEKGDIPEGYSVSREKKERFSLILESASTNQTSMYLCASSLRPTSTDTQYFGPGTRLTVL.

The chain links TRBV5-1 to TRBJ2-2; D is unclear. The germline V gene encodes CDR1 SGHRS and CDR2 YFSETQ. The ends were cut back, 1 base at V and 0 bases at J, with 13 bases in the middle. The CDR3 has 17 residues. CDR3 region: CASSLTKNSPNTGELFF. The CDR3, as DNA: TGCGCCAGCAGCTTGACGAAGAACAGCCCGAACACCGGGGAGCTGTTTTTT.

This clonotype was detected only a few times. The J gene is TRBJ2-1, the V gene TRBV6-2 or TRBV6-3, with D perhaps TRBD1 or TRBD2 (6 bases each). Looked up from germline, CDR1 is MNHEY and CDR2 is SVGEGT. The CDR3 contains 19 residues. Trimming left V 2 bases short and J 8 bases short, with 28 bases between. The CDR3 protein is CASSYDVFFAGGRLDEQFF. The CDR3, as DNA: TGTGCCAGCAGTTACGATGTCTTCTTTGCTGGGGGGCGGTTGGATGAGCAGTTCTTC.

The J gene is TRBJ2-3, the V gene TRBV20-1, with D hard to call. Trimming removed 4 bases from V and 4 bases from J, with 9 bases in between. Germline loops: CDR1 DFQATT, CDR2 SNEGSKA (reference sequence). The CDR3 is 12 amino acids. The CDR3 nucleotides read TGCAGTGCTACAACGGCGGCAGATACGCAGTATTTT. This encodes CSATTAADTQYF.

This clonotype showed up many times. The chain couples TRBV11-2 to TRBJ2-1, with 10 bases identical to TRBD2. The CDR3 consists of 14 residues. The V gene's germline CDR1 is SGHAT and CDR2 FQNNGV. Trimming at V came to 2 bases and at J to 12 bases, leaving 7 bases not matched to a gene. CDR3 residues: CASSLPSGGPRQFF. The CDR3 DNA reads TGTGCCAGCAGCTTACCTAGCGGGGGCCCCAGGCAGTTCTTC.

This clonotype was recorded a few times. The chain joins TRBV25-1 to TRBJ2-1; TRBD2 agrees at 7 bases. V lost 3 bases, J lost 5 bases, and 22 bases stayed unmatched. This CDR3 is built from 20 residues. The germline V gene encodes CDR1 MGHDK and CDR2 SYGVNS. The chain's CDR3 is CASSDGRGLVGPVVDNEQFF. The CDR3 bases are TGTGCCAGCAGTGATGGGCGGGGGTTAGTTGGTCCCGTTGTGGACAATGAGCAGTTCTTC. The entire variable domain, with the rest obtained from reference TRBV25-1 and TRBJ2-1, is as follows: EADIYQTPRYLVIGTGKKITLECSQTMGHDKMYWYQQDPGMELHLIHYSYGVNSTEKGDLSSESTVSRIRTEHFPLTLESARPSHTSQYLCASSDGRGLVGPVVDNEQFFGPGTRLTVL.

The table lists this clonotype with a few counts. The gene calls are TRBV7-9 and TRBJ1-1; D not resolved. Germline V gene data show CDR1 as SEHNR and CDR2 as FQNEAQ (reference sequence). The ends were cut back, 1 base at V and 10 bases at J, with 22 bases in the middle. This CDR3 has 16 amino acids. The CDR3 region has the DNA TGTGCCAGCAGCTTAGGGTACTCGCCAGACGGCCGGGGAGCTTTCTTT. Protein product: CASSLGYSPDGRGAFF.

The chain has TRBV29-1 and TRBJ1-3, with 7 positions matching TRBD1. CDR3 length: 13 residues. Germline CDR1 and CDR2: SQVTM and ANQGSEA. Trimming removed 5 bases from V and 6 bases from J; junction bases left unmatched: 7. The CDR3 region is CSVSNRGVNTIYF. CDR3 nucleotides: TGCAGCGTTTCAAACAGGGGAGTAAACACCATATATTTT.

This chain connects TRBV6-1 to TRBJ2-1; a possible D gene is TRBD2 (5 bases). The CDR3 covers 14 residues. CDR1 MNHNS and CDR2 SASEGT come from the germline V gene. Trimming took off 6 bases at V and 6 bases at J, with 15 bases between the two ends. The CDR3 loop is CASRLDLFFNEQFF. The DNA of the CDR3 is TGTGCCAGCAGACTAGACTTATTTTTCAATGAGCAGTTCTTC.

This chain connects TRBV2 to TRBJ2-5, with D unresolved. V lost 6 bases and J lost 5, with 13 bases in between. The CDR3 totals 13 residues. Germline CDR1 is SNHLY and CDR2 is FYNNEI. This chain's CDR3 is CASSRTGVETQYF. The DNA of the CDR3 is TGTGCCAGCAGCCGGACGGGCGTGGAGACCCAGTACTTC.

This clonotype was counted at least ten times. The rearrangement uses TRBV12-3 or TRBV12-4 and TRBJ2-3; 12 bases are a match to TRBD2. J was trimmed by 2 bases and V by 6 bases; bases with no gene match: 3. This CDR3 spans 15 amino acids. As DNA, the CDR3 is TGTGCCAGCAGGGCTAGCGGGGGGGCCACAGATACGCAGTATTTT. Encoded protein: CASRASGGATDTQYF.

This chain joins TRBV4-2 and TRBJ1-2; 9 bases align to TRBD1. The CDR3 sequence is 15 residues long. Trimming cost V 1 base and J 8 bases; bases outside gene matches: 8. CDR1 LGHNA and CDR2 YNFKEQ come from the germline V gene. The CDR3 is CASSQARTGGIGYTF. CDR3 in DNA: TGTGCCAGCAGCCAAGCCCGAACAGGGGGCATCGGCTACACCTTC.

V usage is TRBV7-2 and J usage is TRBJ2-2; 7 nucleotides align to TRBD1. Trimming cost V 2 bases and J 5 bases; bases outside gene matches: 2. The length of the CDR3 is 14 residues. Germline V gene sequence: CDR1 SGHTA, CDR2 FQGNSA. Here the CDR3 reads CASSLWGQTGELFF. The CDR3 DNA sequence: TGTGCCAGCAGCTTATGGGGACAGACCGGGGAGCTGTTTTTT.